This TCR beta chain derives from a study of vaccination and CD4 T cells after COVID-19. As regards this clonotype: Its antigen is as yet unknown.

Stated treatment: approximately nine-day PBMC culture with coronavirus spike peptide pools or control peptides (ViraFEST assay). Once obtained from cultured CD4+ T cells, the DNA was sequenced using the Oncomine TCR Beta short-read assay. TCRdb independently ran MiXCR on the PCR reads; one entry per CDR3 protein. Of fewer than 15,000 distinct CDR3 sequences listed, 40% to 50% were seen once; the top ten hold less than 10%. The germline gives CDR1 SGHVS, CDR2 FQNEAQ. CDR3 length equals 15 residues. V was clipped by 6 bases and J by 2 bases; unmatched bases: 10. The TCR originated in a human donor who had recovered from COVID-19. Sequencing was performed on CD4+ T cells from blood, cultured in vitro. This sequence joins TRBV7-8 and TRBJ2-7; 7 bases line up with TRBD2. The CDR3 protein is CASSSRLALTYEQYF. For the CDR3, the DNA is TGTGCCAGCAGTTCCCGACTAGCTCTCACCTACGAGCAGTACTTC.